This entry concerns a single T cell receptor (beta chain). The target antigen is unknown. Library preparation tagged each individual cDNA molecule with a unique molecular identifier. In the authors' methods: Per sample, the median was 95,638 TCRs, with values from approximately 25,000 to 650,000. In TCRdb, the RACE reads were re-called with MiXCR into one record per CDR3 protein. None of the V and J calls come from the authors' own analysis; TCRdb made them. The table has some 57,000 distinct CDR3 sequences, approximately 9.7% seen once. The sample belongs to a study of human T cells and chemical hapten exposure. Turning to the study itself: Skin of the upper inner arm, about 2 cm by about 2 cm, received 2% DPC for sensitization.

General observations from the study: Expanded TCRs grouped into significantly more large CDR3 similarity clusters than controls produced.

The sample's time point: pre-sensitization, week 0. Noted treatment: therapeutic diphenylcyclopropenone sensitization with weekly scalp DPC. The template was total RNA from unfractionated whole blood. This receptor was obtained from a woman in her 30s with alopecia areata. Some clones in this sample may be carry-over from other donors' samples. This sample comprised whole blood, obtained in connection with sensitization to the hapten diphenylcyclopropenone (DPC).

The CDR3: CASSALPGLGTDTQYF. For the CDR3, the DNA is TGTGCCAGCAGCGCACTCCCGGGGCTCGGCACAGATACGCAGTATTTT. The chain is built from TRBV5-6 and TRBJ2-3, with D perhaps matching TRBD1 or TRBD2 (5 bases each). CDR1 is SGHDT, CDR2 YYEEEE, per germline. V lost 4 bases and J lost 1, with 16 bases in between. This CDR3 is 16 amino acids long.